This entry lists 15 T cell receptor beta chains sequenced from one sample in a study of blood T cell repertoires in COVID-19. The data were produced by immunoSEQ multiplex PCR, yet TCRdb's version contains in-frame clones alone and is incomplete. The sample shows 150,000 to 250,000 clones, roughly four fifths of them seen only once. The source material was PBMCs or T cells enriched from blood (not recorded which). The receptors shown here come from a man aged 35-49 years who had recovered from COVID-19.

This chain joins TRBV14 and TRBJ2-2, with D possibly being TRBD2 (6 bases). Trimming stripped 1 base from V and 0 bases from J, with 12 bases between. CDR3 length: 17 residues. Germline values: CDR1 SGHDN, CDR2 FVKESK. The CDR3 DNA reads TGTGCCAGCAGCCAAGTTATCGGGAGCGCGAACACCGGGGAGCTGTTTTTT. It codes for CASSQVIGSANTGELFF.

The chain employs TRBV5-5 and TRBJ2-1, with D possibly TRBD2 on 6 matching bases. This CDR3 is built from 13 residues. V lost 2 bases, J lost 9 bases, and 12 bases lay in between. Germline CDR1 is SGHKS and CDR2 is YYEKEE (reference sequence). The CDR3 DNA sequence: TGTGCCAGCAGCTTACCCCCGGGGGTTGAGCAGTTCTTC. This encodes CASSLPPGVEQFF.

This rearrangement joins TRBV29-1 to TRBJ1-1; a weak D match, TRBD1 (6 bases). The V and J ends lost 6 bases and 10 bases respectively, with 15 bases between them. The CDR3 spans 11 residues. Germline V lookup: CDR1 SQVTM, CDR2 ANQGSEA. The CDR3 nucleotides read TGCAGCGTCGAGACAGGCGTTGGAGCTTTCTTT. Amino acid sequence: CSVETGVGAFF.

The chain links TRBV5-1 to TRBJ1-1; 8 bases fit TRBD1. The CDR3 covers 15 residues. The germline CDR1 and CDR2 sequences are SGHRS and YFSETQ. J lost 4 bases, V lost 4 bases, and 9 bases had no gene match. In DNA, the CDR3 is TGCGCCAGCAGCACTGGACAGGGCGGTGGCACTGAAGCTTTCTTT. Protein product: CASSTGQGGGTEAFF.

The chain joins TRBV2 to TRBJ1-2; no clear D gene. Trimming shortened V by 6 bases and J by 2 bases, and 10 bases separated the two germline ends. Germline CDR1 and CDR2: SNHLY and FYNNEI. The CDR3 totals 13 residues. Written as DNA, the CDR3 is TGTGCCAGCAGGGAACAGTGGAACTATGGCTACACCTTC. Translation gives CASREQWNYGYTF. The whole variable domain, remainder taken from reference TRBV2 and TRBJ1-2, is EPEVTQTPSHQVTQMGQEVILRCVPISNHLYFYWYRQILGQKVEFLVSFYNNEISEKSEIFDDQFSVERPDGSNFTLKIRSTKLEDSAMYFCASREQWNYGYTFGSGTRLTVV.

This clone has a single count. The V and J genes are TRBV5-1 and TRBJ2-1, with 8 bases fitting TRBD2. Germline V CDR1 and CDR2: SGHRS, YFSETQ. V lost 0 bases, J lost 7 bases, and 12 bases stayed unmatched. This CDR3 is 17 amino acids long. The CDR3 region has the DNA TGCGCCAGCAGCTTGGCTCTAAGCGGGAGCCCCCTTAATGAGCAGTTCTTC. The encoded protein is CASSLALSGSPLNEQFF.

This chain joins TRBV7-2 and TRBJ1-4, with D possibly being TRBD1 (5 bases). There are 14 residues in the CDR3. The germline CDR1 and CDR2 sequences are SGHTA and FQGNSA. Trimming took off 0 bases at V and 8 bases at J, with 10 bases between the two ends. CDR3: CASSLARAGEKLFF. In nucleotides, the CDR3 is TGTGCCAGCAGCTTAGCCAGGGCAGGAGAAAAACTGTTTTTT.

This rearrangement joins TRBV7-2 to TRBJ1-1; 7 nucleotides match TRBD1. Losses at the gene ends were 1 base for V and 0 bases for J; bases not matched to a gene: 2. Germline assignment: CDR1 SGHTA and CDR2 FQGNSA. The CDR3 spans 15 residues. The CDR3 region has the DNA TGTGCCAGCAGCTTAGGCAGGGGGATGAACACTGAAGCTTTCTTT. Protein sequence: CASSLGRGMNTEAFF. Full variable domain (missing parts from reference TRBV7-2 and TRBJ1-1): GAGVSQSPSNKVTEKGKDVELRCDPISGHTALYWYRQSLGQGLEFLIYFQGNSAPDKSGLPSDRFSAERTGGSVSTLTIQRTQQEDSAVYLCASSLGRGMNTEAFFGQGTRLTVV.

J is TRBJ1-2 and V is TRBV7-2, with D unclear. The V end was cut by 5 bases, the J end by 4 bases, with 17 bases between. The germline V gene has CDR1 SGHTA and CDR2 FQGNSA. The CDR3 totals 15 residues. CDR3 protein: CASSLPPPVSYGYTF. For the CDR3, the DNA is TGTGCCAGCAGCCTACCTCCCCCGGTCTCCTATGGCTACACCTTC.

In DNA, the CDR3 is TGTGCCACCGCTCCCCCTTCAGGGTACACTGAAGCTTTCTTT. Its translation is CATAPPSGYTEAFF. The chain couples TRBV15 to TRBJ1-1, with TRBD1 as a possible D gene (5 bases). The CDR3 totals 14 residues. CDR1 and CDR2 from the germline V gene are LNHNV and YYDKDF (reference sequence). V shed 8 bases and J shed 3 bases, with 16 bases lying between them.

The chain links TRBV9 to TRBJ2-1, with unresolved D. The CDR3 loop spans 14 amino acids. V gave up 3 bases and J gave up 3 bases, with 10 bases separating them. Germline V gene data show CDR1 as SGDLS and CDR2 as YYNGEE. As DNA, the CDR3 is TGTGCCAGCAGCGGGAGCGTTTACTACAATGAGCAGTTCTTC. It encodes CASSGSVYYNEQFF.

The chain links TRBV27 to TRBJ2-7; the D gene is possibly TRBD2 (5 bases). V gave up 3 bases and J gave up 3 bases, with 15 bases separating them. CDR3 length: 15 amino acids. CDR1 is MNHEY, CDR2 SMNVEV, per germline (reference sequence). The CDR3 reads CASSFYSRARYEQYF. CDR3 sequence (DNA): TGTGCCAGCAGTTTCTACTCGAGGGCCCGCTACGAGCAGTACTTC.

The chain carries TRBV4-3 and TRBJ1-2, with D hard to call. Germline-derived CDR1 and CDR2 are LGHNA and YSLEER. The CDR3 contains 14 residues. V shed 0 bases and J shed 4 bases, with 9 bases lying between them. The CDR3 protein is CASSQDMSGYGYTF. The CDR3 bases are TGCGCCAGCAGCCAAGATATGAGTGGCTATGGCTACACCTTC.

V is TRBV28 and J is TRBJ2-2; TRBD2 aligns across 11 bases. Germline loops: CDR1 MDHEN, CDR2 SYDVKM. The CDR3 is made up of 15 amino acids. The V and J ends lost 8 bases and 4 bases, in that order; junction bases with no gene match: 6. The chain's CDR3 is CASATSGSGTGELFF. The CDR3 coding sequence is TGTGCCAGCGCCACTAGCGGGAGTGGCACCGGGGAGCTGTTTTTT.

This chain uses TRBV15 with TRBJ2-1; D perhaps matches TRBD1 (5 bases). CDR1 is LNHNV and CDR2 is YYDKDF in the germline V gene (reference sequence). The V end lost 0 bases, the J end lost 7 bases, and 7 bases lay between the germline ends. This CDR3 has 13 residues. The CDR3 region has the DNA TGTGCCACCAGCAGAGACGGACATAATGAGCAGTTCTTC. Translating gives CATSRDGHNEQFF.